The rows below give T cell receptor beta chains drawn from one sample of a study of brain T cells in children with intractable seizures. The table came from immunoSEQ multiplex PCR; TCRdb's copy has only in-frame clones and leaves some out. The sample contains about 320,000 clones, about 94% of which appear only once. Specimen: peripheral blood, collected more than 4 months after surgery. These receptors all stem from a boy under two years old with tuberous sclerosis and intractable seizures. CDR3s include the opening cysteine and the closing phenylalanine or tryptophan. D genes are given only for firm matches. Clone size appears in some rows only: once, few, many, or a class for an expanded clone.

J	V	size	D	CDR3	DNA
TRBJ2-1	TRBV20-1	-	TRBD1	CSASEGLAGGYNEQFF	TGCAGTGCTAGTGAGGGTTTGGCAGGGGGATACAATGAGCAGTTCTTC
TRBJ2-1	TRBV29-1	-	TRBD1	CSERDLDRGVNEQFF	TGCAGCGAACGGGACCTTGACAGGGGGGTCAATGAGCAGTTCTTC
TRBJ1-3	TRBV11-1	-	-	CASSPQVTGNTIYF	TGTGCCAGCAGCCCGCAGGTGACTGGAAACACCATATATTTT
TRBJ2-1	TRBV27	-	TRBD1	CASSLWTGDNEQFF	TGTGCCAGCAGTTTGTGGACAGGGGATAATGAGCAGTTCTTC
TRBJ2-7	TRBV11-2	-	TRBD1	CASSLRTGRYEQYF	TGTGCCAGCAGCTTACGGACAGGGAGGTACGAGCAGTACTTC
TRBJ2-3	TRBV6-5	-	TRBD1	CASSSGQVYTDTQYF	TGTGCCAGCAGTTCAGGACAGGTCTACACAGATACGCAGTATTTT
TRBJ2-1	TRBV11-3	-	TRBD2	CASSIWTSGNNEQFF	TGTGCCAGCAGCATCTGGACTAGCGGGAACAATGAGCAGTTCTTC
TRBJ1-2	TRBV11-2	-	TRBD1	CASSPLRRQGAQNYGYTF	TGTGCCAGCAGCCCCCTCCGGAGACAGGGGGCTCAAAACTATGGCTACACCTTC
TRBJ1-2	TRBV21-1	-	-	CASSKSEDRQGKNYGYTF	TGTGCCAGCAGCAAATCGGAGGATCGGCAGGGCAAAAACTATGGCTACACCTTC
TRBJ2-7	TRBV6-1	-	TRBD1	CASSDRDRGLYEQYF	TGTGCCAGCAGTGACCGGGACAGGGGACTCTACGAGCAGTACTTC
TRBJ1-2	TRBV11-2	-	-	CASSPPGDLYGYTF	TGTGCCAGCAGCCCCCCCGGGGACCTCTATGGCTACACCTTC
TRBJ1-1	TRBV24-1	-	-	CATSDTGKGTEAFF	TGTGCCACCAGTGATACAGGGAAAGGGACTGAAGCTTTCTTT
TRBJ1-3	TRBV3-1/TRBV3-2	-	-	CASSPVRGAGNTIYF	TGTGCCAGCAGCCCGGTGCGGGGGGCTGGAAACACCATATATTTT
TRBJ2-1	TRBV5-6	-	TRBD2	CASSSLSGGIYNEQFF	TGTGCCAGCAGCTCCCTTAGCGGGGGGATCTACAATGAGCAGTTCTTC
TRBJ2-1	TRBV19	-	TRBD1	CASSLGQGAYEQFF	TGTGCCAGTAGTCTCGGACAGGGGGCATATGAGCAGTTCTTC
TRBJ2-7	TRBV11-3	-	-	CASSLDKEPAPYEQYF	TGTGCCAGCAGCTTAGATAAAGAGCCCGCACCCTACGAGCAGTACTTC
TRBJ2-7	TRBV5-1	-	TRBD2	CASSLAPGLAGEQYF	TGCGCCAGCAGCTTGGCCCCTGGGCTAGCGGGCGAGCAGTACTTC
TRBJ2-7	TRBV3-1/TRBV3-2	-	-	CASSQDLAGPSYEQYF	TGTGCCAGCAGCCAAGATCTAGCAGGGCCGTCCTACGAGCAGTACTTC
TRBJ2-2	TRBV9	-	TRBD1	CASSPRTGEALTGELFF	TGTGCCAGCAGCCCGCGGACAGGGGAGGCCCTCACCGGGGAGCTGTTTTTT
TRBJ1-6	TRBV3-1/TRBV3-2	once	-	CASSQVKNSPLHF	TGTGCCAGCAGCCAAGTTAAAAATTCACCCCTCCACTTT
TRBJ2-1	TRBV12-3/TRBV12-4	-	-	CASSPTRDNEQFF	TGTGCCAGCAGTCCGACTAGAGACAATGAGCAGTTCTTC
TRBJ1-5	TRBV2	-	-	CASSEQHNQPQHF	TGTGCCAGCAGTGAGCAGCACAATCAGCCCCAGCATTTT
TRBJ2-1	TRBV4-2	-	TRBD2	CASSHEGGLAAYNEQFF	TGTGCCAGCAGCCACGAGGGAGGACTAGCGGCCTACAATGAGCAGTTCTTC
TRBJ2-1	TRBV24-1	-	TRBD1	CATSDRWTGDEQFF	TGTGCCACCAGTGACCGATGGACAGGAGATGAGCAGTTCTTC
TRBJ2-3	TRBV6-5	-	-	CASSYRDPTDTQYF	TGTGCCAGCAGTTACCGGGACCCCACAGATACGCAGTATTTT
TRBJ2-2	TRBV5-6	-	-	CASSFGGELFF	TGTGCCAGCAGCTTTGGCGGGGAGCTGTTTTTT
TRBJ2-3	TRBV11-3	-	-	CASSSRPGGAGTDTQYF	TGTGCCAGCAGCTCGCGACCTGGGGGCGCCGGCACAGATACGCAGTATTTT
TRBJ1-1	TRBV23-1	-	-	CASSQGITEAFF	TGCGCCAGCAGTCAGGGTATCACTGAAGCTTTCTTT
TRBJ2-5	TRBV6-6	-	-	CASSYSGTEKYF	TGTGCCAGCAGTTACTCGGGGACTGAAAAGTACTTC
TRBJ1-5	TRBV19	-	TRBD1	CASSISTGMNSNQPQHF	TGTGCCAGTAGTATCTCGACAGGGATGAATAGCAATCAGCCCCAGCATTTT
TRBJ1-1	TRBV6-5	-	TRBD1	CASSYSVQGALGAFF	TGTGCCAGCAGTTACTCGGTTCAGGGGGCGTTGGGGGCTTTCTTT
TRBJ1-4	TRBV18	-	-	CASTGPTGKNEKLFF	TGTGCCAGCACCGGCCCTACAGGGAAAAATGAAAAACTGTTTTTT
TRBJ1-6	TRBV6-5	-	-	CASTKGPAPTPLHF	TGTGCCAGCACCAAAGGCCCGGCTCCCACCCCCCTCCACTTT
TRBJ2-1	TRBV11-3	-	TRBD1	CASSPGQGVRKQFF	TGTGCCAGCAGTCCGGGACAGGGAGTACGTAAGCAGTTCTTC
TRBJ2-1	TRBV24-1	once	TRBD1	CATSVPGQGSYNEQFF	TGTGCCACCAGTGTACCGGGACAGGGCTCCTACAATGAGCAGTTCTTC
TRBJ2-1	TRBV5-5	-	-	CASSLGSGAGYEQFF	TGTGCCAGCAGCTTGGGGTCGGGAGCCGGCTATGAGCAGTTCTTC
TRBJ2-6	TRBV12-3/TRBV12-4	-	-	CATNGANVLTF	TGTGCCACCAATGGGGCCAACGTCCTGACTTTC
TRBJ1-4	TRBV19	once	-	CASWDNEKLFF	TGTGCCAGTTGGGATAATGAAAAACTGTTTTTT
TRBJ2-7	TRBV7-2	-	TRBD1	CASSRDRTGGYEQYF	TGTGCCAGCAGCCGGGATAGGACAGGGGGCTACGAGCAGTACTTC
TRBJ2-2	TRBV6-6	-	TRBD2	CASSPGGSGSWGTGELFF	TGTGCCAGCAGTCCAGGGGGTAGCGGGAGTTGGGGCACCGGGGAGCTGTTTTTT
TRBJ1-1	TRBV30	-	-	CAWSAKRTGNTEAFF	TGTGCCTGGAGTGCAAAAAGAACAGGGAACACTGAAGCTTTCTTT
TRBJ1-2	TRBV6-5	-	-	CASSPGTNFYGYTF	TGTGCCAGCAGTCCCGGGACCAACTTCTATGGCTACACCTTC